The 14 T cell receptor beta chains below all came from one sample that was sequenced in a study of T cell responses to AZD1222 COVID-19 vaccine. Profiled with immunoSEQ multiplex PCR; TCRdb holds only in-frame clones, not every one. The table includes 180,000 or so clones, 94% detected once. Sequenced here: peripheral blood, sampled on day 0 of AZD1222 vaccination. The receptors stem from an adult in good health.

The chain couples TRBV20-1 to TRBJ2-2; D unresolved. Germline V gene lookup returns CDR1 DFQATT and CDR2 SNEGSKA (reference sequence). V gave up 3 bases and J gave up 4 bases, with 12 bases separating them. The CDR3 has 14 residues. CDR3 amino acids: CSASPQSVTGELFF. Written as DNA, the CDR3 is TGCAGTGCTAGTCCGCAGTCGGTCACCGGGGAGCTGTTTTTT.

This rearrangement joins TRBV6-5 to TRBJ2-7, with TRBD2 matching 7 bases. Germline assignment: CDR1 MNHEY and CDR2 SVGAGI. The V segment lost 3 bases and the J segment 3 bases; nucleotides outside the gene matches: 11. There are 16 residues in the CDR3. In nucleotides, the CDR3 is TGTGCCAGCAGTTATTCCATCGAGCGGGGCGACTACGAGCAGTACTTC. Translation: CASSYSIERGDYEQYF.

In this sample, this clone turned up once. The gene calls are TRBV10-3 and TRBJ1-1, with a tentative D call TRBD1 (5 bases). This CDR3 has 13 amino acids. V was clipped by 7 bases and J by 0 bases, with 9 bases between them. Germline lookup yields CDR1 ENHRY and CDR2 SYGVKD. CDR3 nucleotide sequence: TGTGCCATCAAAGACAGACTGAACACTGAAGCTTTCTTT. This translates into CAIKDRLNTEAFF.

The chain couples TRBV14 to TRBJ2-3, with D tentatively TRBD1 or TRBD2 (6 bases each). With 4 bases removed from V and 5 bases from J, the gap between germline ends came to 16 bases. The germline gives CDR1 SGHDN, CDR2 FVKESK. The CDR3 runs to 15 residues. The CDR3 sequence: CASSLRGAREDTQYF. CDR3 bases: TGTGCCAGCAGCCTTAGGGGGGCGCGAGAAGATACGCAGTATTTT.

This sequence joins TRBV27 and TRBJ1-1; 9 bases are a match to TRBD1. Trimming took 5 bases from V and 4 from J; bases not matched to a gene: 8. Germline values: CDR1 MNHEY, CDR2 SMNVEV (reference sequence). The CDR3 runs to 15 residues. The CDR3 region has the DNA TGTGCCAGCAGTCCAAGACAGGGGGGTGGCACTGAAGCTTTCTTT. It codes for CASSPRQGGGTEAFF.

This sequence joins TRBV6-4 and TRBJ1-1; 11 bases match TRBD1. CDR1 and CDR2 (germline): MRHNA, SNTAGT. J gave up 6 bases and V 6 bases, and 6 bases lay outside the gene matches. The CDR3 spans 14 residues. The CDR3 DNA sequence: TGTGCCAGCAGGGGGACAGGGGGAGGGGCTGAAGCTTTCTTT. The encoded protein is CASRGTGGGAEAFF.

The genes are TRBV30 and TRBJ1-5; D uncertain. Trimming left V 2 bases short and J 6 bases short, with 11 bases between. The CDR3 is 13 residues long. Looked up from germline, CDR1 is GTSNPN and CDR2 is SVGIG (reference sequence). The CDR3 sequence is CAWSLGGPQPQHF. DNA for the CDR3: TGTGCCTGGAGTTTGGGAGGGCCTCAGCCCCAGCATTTT. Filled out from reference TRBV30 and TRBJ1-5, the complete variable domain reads SQTIHQWPATLVQPVGSPLSLECTVEGTSNPNLYWYRQAAGRGLQLLFYSVGIGQISSEVPQNLSASRPQDRQFILSSKKLLLSDSGFYLCAWSLGGPQPQHFGDGTRLSIL.

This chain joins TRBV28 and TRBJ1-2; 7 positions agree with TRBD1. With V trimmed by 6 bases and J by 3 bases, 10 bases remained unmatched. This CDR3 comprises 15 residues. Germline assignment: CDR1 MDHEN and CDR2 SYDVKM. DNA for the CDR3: TGTGCCAGCAGGCGTCCAGGGGGTGAGGACTATGGCTACACCTTC. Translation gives CASRRPGGEDYGYTF.

CDR3 amino acids: CASSPVIGLGGANVLTF. CDR3 bases: TGTGCCAGCAGCCCCGTCATAGGTCTAGGTGGGGCCAACGTCCTGACTTTC. V is TRBV3-1 (or the pseudogene TRBV3-2) and J is TRBJ2-6; D not certain. V was cut by 4 bases and J by 3 bases, with 16 bases left in between. Germline CDR1 and CDR2: LGHDT and YNNKEL (reference sequence). CDR3 length equals 17 residues.

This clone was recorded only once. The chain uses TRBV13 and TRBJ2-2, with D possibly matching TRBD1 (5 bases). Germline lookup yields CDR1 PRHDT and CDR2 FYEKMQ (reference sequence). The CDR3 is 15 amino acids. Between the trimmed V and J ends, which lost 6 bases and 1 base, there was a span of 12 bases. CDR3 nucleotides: TGTGCCAGCAGACCAGGGTTGGAGAACACCGGGGAGCTGTTTTTT. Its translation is CASRPGLENTGELFF.

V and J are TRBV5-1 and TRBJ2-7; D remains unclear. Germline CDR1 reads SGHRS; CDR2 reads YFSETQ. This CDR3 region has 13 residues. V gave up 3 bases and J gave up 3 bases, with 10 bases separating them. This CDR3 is CASSSRPGYEQYF. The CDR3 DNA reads TGCGCCAGCAGCTCTAGACCGGGCTACGAGCAGTACTTC.

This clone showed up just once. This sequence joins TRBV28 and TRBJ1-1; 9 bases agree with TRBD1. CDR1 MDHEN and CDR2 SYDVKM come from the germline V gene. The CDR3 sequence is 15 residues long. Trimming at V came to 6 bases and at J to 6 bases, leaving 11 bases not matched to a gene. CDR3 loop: CASRPGQGMVAEAFF. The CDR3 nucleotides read TGTGCCAGCAGACCGGGACAGGGAATGGTTGCTGAAGCTTTCTTT.

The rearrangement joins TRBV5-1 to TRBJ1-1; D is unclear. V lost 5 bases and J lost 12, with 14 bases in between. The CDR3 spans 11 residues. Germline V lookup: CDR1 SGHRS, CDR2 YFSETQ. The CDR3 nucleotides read TGCGCCAGCAGACGTGACCAGGTTACTTTCTTT. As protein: CASRRDQVTFF.

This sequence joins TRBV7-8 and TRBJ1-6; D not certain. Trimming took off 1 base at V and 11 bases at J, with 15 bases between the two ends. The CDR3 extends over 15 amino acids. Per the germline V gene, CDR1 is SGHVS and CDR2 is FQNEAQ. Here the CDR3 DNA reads TGTGCCAGCAGCTTAGGAACCCCCGGCGGTACACCCCTCCACTTT. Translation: CASSLGTPGGTPLHF.